What follows describes a single TCR beta chain. Antigen specificity is unknown. These data are taken from a study of regulatory T cells in long-lasting Graves disease. General observations from the study: There was favoring of TRBV28, TRBJ1-2 and TRBJ2-5 in persistent disease.

CDR3-region Arm-PCR and iRepertoire HTBI primers produced the TCR beta libraries. Methods used by the authors: Looking across samples, the authors found 62 TRBV and fewer than 15 TRBJ segments. TCRdb itself ran the multiplex PCR reads through MiXCR, one entry per CDR3 protein. These V and J calls derive from TCRdb rather than the authors' analysis. In the table there are 700,000 or so distinct CDR3 sequences, roughly 30% of which are singletons. The V end lost 6 bases, the J end lost 7 bases, and 16 bases lay between the germline ends. The CDR3 sequence is 13 residues long. CDR1 SNHLY and CDR2 FYNNEI come from the germline V gene. Time point meaning: persistent/refractory GD, antithyroid drugs over 5 years with positive TRAb. Researchers made the TCR library from RNA that was extracted from PBMCs. Blood from the periphery, 8 to 9.5 milliliters in all, was drawn into EDTA tubes.

The sequencing used peripheral blood mononuclear cells (PBMCs), collected when the disease was refractory, from a patient treated with antithyroid drugs. This clonotype was sampled from a female donor with Graves disease. The chain employs TRBV2 and TRBJ2-7, with a tentative D call TRBD2 (6 bases). The CDR3 loop reads CASRAGRPLEQYF. CDR3 nucleotides: TGTGCCAGCAGGGCGGGACGGCCTTTAGAGCAGTACTTC.